The T cell receptor beta chain described here comes from a study of T-cell reconstitution after alpha-beta-depleted transplantation in children. Findings and limits, study-wide: Once a year had passed after transplant, T-cell counts and diversity came mostly from newly produced T cells. Several hundred expanded graft clones reportedly were the source of alpha-beta T cells about two months after transplant. In some patients, recipient T cells and intrathymic progenitors surviving conditioning explained high day-60 diversity.

This clonotype was found a few times. Its antigen is unidentified. Unique molecular identifiers tagged the TCRbeta library. One entry per CDR3 protein, called by TCRdb with MiXCR from the PCR reads. The sample holds approximately 98,000 distinct CDR3 sequences, 6.4% seen once. This receptor was identified in a male patient aged 2 to 10 who had a stem cell transplant for acute lymphoblastic leukemia, so the T cells may come from the graft donor. The material sequenced was PBMCs, mostly from graft donor cells, taken 360 days after TCRalphabeta/CD19-depleted stem cell transplant.

The CDR3 DNA reads TGTGCCAGCAGTTCCCTCAGGGGAAGTACTGAAGCTTTCTTT. Translation: CASSSLRGSTEAFF. The chain combines TRBV6-5 with TRBJ1-1; D may be TRBD1 (6 bases). The CDR3 is made up of 14 amino acids. Trimming left V 4 bases short and J 5 bases short, with 14 bases between. Germline V gives CDR1 MNHEY, CDR2 SVGAGI.